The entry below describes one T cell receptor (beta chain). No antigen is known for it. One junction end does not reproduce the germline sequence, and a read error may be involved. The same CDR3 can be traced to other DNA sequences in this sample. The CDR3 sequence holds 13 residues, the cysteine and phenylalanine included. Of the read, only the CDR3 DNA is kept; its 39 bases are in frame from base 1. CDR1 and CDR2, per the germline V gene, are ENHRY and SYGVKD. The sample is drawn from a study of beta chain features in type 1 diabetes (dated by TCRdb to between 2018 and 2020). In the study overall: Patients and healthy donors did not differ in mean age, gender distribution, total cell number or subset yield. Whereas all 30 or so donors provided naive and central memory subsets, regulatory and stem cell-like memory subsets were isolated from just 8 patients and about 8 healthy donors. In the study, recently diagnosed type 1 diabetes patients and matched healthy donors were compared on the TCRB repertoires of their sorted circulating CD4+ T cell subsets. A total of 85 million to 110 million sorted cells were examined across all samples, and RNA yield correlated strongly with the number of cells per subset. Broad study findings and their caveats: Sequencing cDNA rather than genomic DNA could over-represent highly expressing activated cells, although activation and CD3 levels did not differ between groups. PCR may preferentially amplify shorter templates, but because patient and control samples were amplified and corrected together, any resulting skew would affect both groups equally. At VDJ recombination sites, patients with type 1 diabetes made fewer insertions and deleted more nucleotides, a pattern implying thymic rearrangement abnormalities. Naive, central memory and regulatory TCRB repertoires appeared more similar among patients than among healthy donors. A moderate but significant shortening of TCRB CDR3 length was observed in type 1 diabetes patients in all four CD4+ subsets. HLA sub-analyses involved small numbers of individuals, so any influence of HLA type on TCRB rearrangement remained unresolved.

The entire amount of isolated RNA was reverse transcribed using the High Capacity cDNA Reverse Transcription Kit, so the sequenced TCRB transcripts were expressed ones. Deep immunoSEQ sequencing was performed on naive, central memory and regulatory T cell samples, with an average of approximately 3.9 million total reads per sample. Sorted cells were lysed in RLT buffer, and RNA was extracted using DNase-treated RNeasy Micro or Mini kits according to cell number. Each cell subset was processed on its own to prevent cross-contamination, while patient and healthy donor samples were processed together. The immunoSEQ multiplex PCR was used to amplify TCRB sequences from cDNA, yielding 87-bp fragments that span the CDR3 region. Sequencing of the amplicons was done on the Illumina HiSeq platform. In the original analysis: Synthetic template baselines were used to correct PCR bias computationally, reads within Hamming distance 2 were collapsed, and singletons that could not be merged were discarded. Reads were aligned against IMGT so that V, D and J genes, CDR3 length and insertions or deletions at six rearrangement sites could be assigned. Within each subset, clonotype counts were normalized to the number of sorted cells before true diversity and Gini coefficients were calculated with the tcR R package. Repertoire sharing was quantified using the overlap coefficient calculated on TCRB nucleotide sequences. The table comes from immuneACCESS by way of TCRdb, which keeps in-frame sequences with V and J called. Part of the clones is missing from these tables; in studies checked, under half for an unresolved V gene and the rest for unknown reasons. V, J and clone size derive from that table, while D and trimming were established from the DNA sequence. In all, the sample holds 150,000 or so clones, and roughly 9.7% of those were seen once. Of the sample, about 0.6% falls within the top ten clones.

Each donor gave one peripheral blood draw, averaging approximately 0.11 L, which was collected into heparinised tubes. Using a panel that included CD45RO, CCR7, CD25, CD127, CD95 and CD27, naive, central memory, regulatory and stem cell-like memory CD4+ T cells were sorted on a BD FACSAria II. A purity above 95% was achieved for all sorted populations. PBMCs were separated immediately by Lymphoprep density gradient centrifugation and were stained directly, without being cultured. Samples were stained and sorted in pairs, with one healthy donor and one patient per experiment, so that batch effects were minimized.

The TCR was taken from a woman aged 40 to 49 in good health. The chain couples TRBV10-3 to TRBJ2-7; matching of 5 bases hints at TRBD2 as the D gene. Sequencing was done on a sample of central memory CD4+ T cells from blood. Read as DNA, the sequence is TGCGCCATCAACGCGGGTGGGTCCTACGAGCAGTACTTC. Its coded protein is CAINAGGSYEQYF.